This is a list of T cell receptor beta chains from one sample in a study of Graves' ophthalmopathy and Graves' hyperthyroidism. TCRdb ran MiXCR on the multiplex PCR reads and lists one entry per CDR3 protein. The sample lists approximately 1.2 million distinct CDR3 sequences; 35% to 40% were seen once. Sequences were obtained from peripheral blood or thyroid tissue (not recorded which). Receptors originate from an adult man with Graves' hyperthyroidism. CDR3s include the opening cysteine and the closing phenylalanine or tryptophan. The D gene is left open where the match is weak. Rows give clone size only sometimes, using once, few, many, or a class for an expanded clone.

j_gene,d_gene,v_gene,abundance,CDR3aa,CDR3nt
TRBJ2-7,NA,TRBV19,many,CASSILIAREASYEQYF,TGTGCCAGTAGTATTCTTATCGCGAGGGAGGCTTCCTACGAGCAGTACTTC
TRBJ2-5,NA,TRBV6-6,NA,CASSSTLTPQETQYF,TGTGCCAGCAGTTCGACCCTCACTCCACAAGAGACCCAGTACTTC
TRBJ1-2,TRBD1,TRBV20-1,NA,CSADRGLGVGYTF,TGCAGTGCTGACAGGGGGCTTGGTGTAGGCTACACCTTC
TRBJ1-2,NA,TRBV7-9,many,CASSFLWVGDDGYTF,TGTGCCAGCAGCTTCCTATGGGTTGGTGACGATGGCTACACCTTC
TRBJ1-1,NA,TRBV14,many,CASSQETRYTEAFF,TGTGCCAGCAGCCAAGAGACCCGTTACACTGAAGCTTTCTTT
TRBJ2-7,NA,TRBV7-2,NA,CASSLAAGYRSYEQYF,TGTGCCAGCAGCTTAGCCGCGGGATACCGCTCCTACGAGCAGTACTTC
TRBJ1-1,NA,TRBV25-1,NA,CASPGSGPNTEAFF,TGTGCCAGCCCTGGGTCAGGGCCGAACACTGAAGCTTTCTTT
TRBJ2-2,NA,TRBV24-1,NA,CATSEGSLAGELFF,TGTGCCACCAGTGAAGGCAGCTTGGCCGGGGAGCTGTTTTTT
TRBJ1-3,NA,TRBV20-1,NA,CSARIGTSGNTIYF,TGCAGTGCTAGAATCGGGACCTCTGGAAACACCATATATTTT
TRBJ2-7,NA,TRBV7-8,few,CASSPKVQGLYSYEQYF,TGTGCCAGCAGCCCCAAGGTGCAGGGGCTATACTCCTACGAGCAGTACTTC
TRBJ1-4,NA,TRBV4-1,many,CASSQAIDNEKLFF,TGCGCCAGCAGCCAAGCGATTGATAATGAAAAACTGTTTTTT
TRBJ2-5,NA,TRBV9,NA,CASSVDGTRKETQYF,TGTGCCAGCAGCGTAGATGGTACGAGAAAAGAGACCCAGTACTTC
TRBJ1-3,NA,TRBV20-1,many,CSARGGPGNTIYF,TGCAGTGCTAGAGGGGGACCTGGAAACACCATATATTTT
TRBJ2-1,NA,TRBV10-3,NA,CAITQGGNEQFF,TGTGCCATCACACAGGGTGGGAATGAGCAGTTCTTC
TRBJ1-5,NA,TRBV7-2,few,CASSLAVVGPQHF,TGTGCCAGCAGCTTAGCAGTGGTGGGGCCCCAGCATTTT
TRBJ1-1,TRBD1,TRBV7-9,many,CASSSSDRGSTEAFF,TGTGCCAGCAGCTCATCGGACAGGGGAAGCACTGAAGCTTTCTTT
TRBJ2-5,TRBD1,TRBV7-9,NA,CASSTQGGLGPGGETQYF,TGTGCCAGCAGCACCCAGGGTGGTCTCGGGCCAGGGGGCGAGACCCAGTACTTC
TRBJ1-6,NA,TRBV25-1,NA,CASSDHRGNSPLHF,TGTGCCAGCAGTGACCACCGGGGAAATTCACCCCTCCACTTT
TRBJ1-1,NA,TRBV5-4,once,CASTRGEGLNTEAFF,TGTGCCAGCACCAGAGGGGAGGGTTTGAACACTGAAGCTTTCTTT
TRBJ1-2,TRBD1,TRBV6-6,NA,CASSVNRGKNQGYTF,TGTGCCAGCAGTGTCAACAGGGGGAAAAACCAGGGCTACACCTTC
TRBJ2-3,NA,TRBV29-1,few,CSVGGADTQYF,TGCAGCGTTGGGGGCGCGGATACGCAGTATTTT
TRBJ1-4,NA,TRBV28,NA,CASTALREKLFF,TGTGCCAGCACTGCGTTGAGGGAAAAACTGTTTTTT
TRBJ2-7,NA,TRBV15,many,CATSTTLGTQAYEQYF,TGTGCCACCAGCACTACCCTTGGGACTCAGGCCTACGAGCAGTACTTC
TRBJ1-2,NA,TRBV20-1,many,CSAQPAKGVYGYTF,TGCAGTGCCCAGCCGGCCAAGGGGGTCTATGGCTACACCTTC
TRBJ2-2,NA,TRBV30,NA,CAWSVRDAGELFF,TGTGCCTGGAGTGTACGGGATGCCGGGGAGCTGTTTTTT
TRBJ2-2,NA,TRBV10-3,NA,CASRQATNTGGLFF,TGTGCCAGCCGACAGGCTACTAACACCGGGGGGCTGTTTTTT
TRBJ2-7,NA,TRBV7-8,many,CASSLRPVAYEQYF,TGTGCCAGCAGCTTACGCCCAGTAGCTTACGAGCAGTACTTC
TRBJ2-7,NA,TRBV29-1,few,CSVEQGRSNEQYF,TGCAGCGTTGAGCAGGGACGGTCCAACGAGCAGTACTTC
TRBJ1-6,NA,TRBV7-2,many,CASSFSPSPLHF,TGTGCCAGCAGCTTTTCGCCCTCACCCCTCCACTTT
TRBJ1-4,NA,TRBV6-5,NA,CASRTKEKLFF,TGTGCCAGCAGAACAAAGGAAAAACTGTTTTTT
TRBJ1-2,NA,TRBV6-5,few,CAGRDVNYPYGYTF,TGTGCCGGTCGGGACGTCAATTACCCCTATGGCTACACCTTC
TRBJ1-5,NA,TRBV6-1,few,CASSESGTLSNQPQHF,TGTGCCAGCAGTGAATCCGGGACACTTAGCAATCAGCCCCAGCATTTT
TRBJ1-2,NA,TRBV7-2,NA,CASSPPGQRGAYGYTF,TGTGCCAGCAGCCCACCGGGACAAAGGGGCGCTTATGGCTACACCTTC
TRBJ1-5,NA,TRBV6-2/TRBV6-3,NA,CASSYSNLVRLNQPQHF,TGTGCCAGCAGTTACTCGAATTTGGTCAGGCTCAATCAGCCCCAGCATTTT
TRBJ2-7,TRBD1,TRBV20-1,NA,CGTGGTGGYEQYF,TGCGGGACTGGGGGGACAGGGGGCTACGAGCAGTACTTC
TRBJ2-7,NA,TRBV13,NA,CASSLSSRPDYLTGEQYF,TGTGCCAGCAGCTTAAGCTCTAGGCCGGACTACCTAACAGGGGAGCAGTACTTC
TRBJ1-2,NA,TRBV7-2,NA,CASSLYSAGGYRGYTF,TGTGCCAGCAGCTTATATTCAGCGGGGGGGTATCGTGGCTACACCTTC
TRBJ1-5,NA,TRBV19,many,CASTFTGGPNQPQHF,TGTGCCAGTACCTTCACGGGGGGTCCCAATCAGCCCCAGCATTTT
TRBJ2-5,TRBD1,TRBV6-1,many,CASKFRDSQETQYF,TGTGCCAGCAAATTTCGGGACAGCCAAGAGACCCAGTACTTC
TRBJ2-1,NA,TRBV7-6,NA,CASSYYGVSGLEQFF,TGTGCCAGCAGCTATTATGGGGTTTCGGGCCTTGAGCAGTTCTTC
TRBJ2-5,TRBD2,TRBV7-2,few,CASRPAGGGGRETQYF,TGTGCCAGCAGGCCAGCGGGAGGGGGAGGTCGAGAGACCCAGTACTTC
TRBJ1-2,NA,TRBV10-3,NA,CAISEGAFYGYTF,TGTGCCATCAGTGAGGGGGCATTCTATGGCTACACCTTC
TRBJ2-5,NA,TRBV10-3,many,CAISESDQETQYF,TGTGCCATCAGTGAATCAGACCAAGAGACCCAGTACTTC
TRBJ1-6,NA,TRBV13,few,CASRGELGSPLHF,TGTGCCAGCAGGGGGGAGTTAGGTTCACCCCTCCACTTT
TRBJ1-6,NA,TRBV4-1,few,CASSQDGGVSSPLHF,TGCGCCAGCAGCCAAGATGGTGGGGTGAGTTCACCCCTCCACTTT
TRBJ2-7,NA,TRBV7-8,NA,CASSLSTRSREQYF,TGTGCCAGCAGCTTATCCACGCGGAGTCGAGAGCAGTACTTC
TRBJ1-1,NA,TRBV29-1,NA,CSVEDPEGMNAEAFF,TGCAGCGTTGAAGATCCAGAGGGGATGAACGCTGAAGCTTTCTTT
TRBJ2-2,TRBD1,TRBV7-9,NA,CASRALLTGMILRELFF,TGTGCCAGCAGGGCCTTGCTGACAGGGATGATTCTACGGGAGCTGTTTTTT
TRBJ2-5,NA,TRBV7-2,NA,CASSLDWGRGQETQYF,TGTGCCAGCAGCTTAGATTGGGGCAGGGGACAAGAGACCCAGTACTTC
TRBJ2-5,NA,TRBV6-2/TRBV6-3,NA,CVSSETGLLLETQYF,TGTGTCAGCAGTGAAACAGGGCTGCTTTTGGAGACCCAGTACTTC